There are many counts of the clone carrying this TCR beta chain. Antigen: not known. This record comes from a study of breast tumors, draining lymph nodes, adjacent tissues. MiXCR was run by TCRdb on the multiplex PCR reads, yielding one entry per CDR3 protein. The sample consists of 100,000 to 150,000 distinct CDR3 sequences, 15% to 20% of them appearing once. Breast cancer patients provided tissue from their axillary draining lymph nodes. Study-level findings and limits: Compared with lymph nodes, tumors were less diverse; compared with nontumor tissue, more. Luminal-like breast cancer showed significantly greater tumor-nontumor repertoire similarity than basal-like breast cancer did. Data only fit, rather than demonstrated, lymph node origin of most tumor T cells. Most tumor T cells seemingly derive from lymph node, then expand in tumor.

Sequencing input: axillary lymph node tissue. This receptor was identified in a female donor with breast cancer. Some clones in this sample may be carry-over from other donors' samples.

The DNA of the CDR3 is TGTGCCAGCAGCCCCACCCCTAGCGGGAGAAAGTACAATGAGCAGTTCTTC. Amino acid sequence: CASSPTPSGRKYNEQFF. The genes are TRBV11-2 and TRBJ2-1, with 10 bases lining up with TRBD2. The J segment lost 4 bases and the V segment lost 5 bases, leaving 11 bases of the junction unmatched. The CDR3 sequence is 17 residues long. CDR1 is SGHAT and CDR2 is FQNNGV in the germline V gene.